Each of the 18 T cell receptor beta chains below was sequenced from the same sample in a study of control samples from healthy donors and cancer patients. Profiling relied on immunoSEQ multiplex PCR, and the TCRdb table lists in-frame clones only, not all of them. The data hold about 97,000 clones, with around nine tenths observed a single time. The specimen sequenced was blood. These receptor sequences come from a man aged 25 to 45 in good health.

The chain has TRBV19 and TRBJ1-2, with unresolved D. The CDR3 sequence is 14 residues long. V shed 5 bases and J shed 0 bases, with 10 bases lying between them. Per germline, CDR1 LNHDA and CDR2 SQIVND (reference sequence). The CDR3 nucleotides read TGTGCCAGTAGTTCGGAAGGAGCTAACTATGGCTACACCTTC. It is translated as CASSSEGANYGYTF.

The rearrangement uses TRBV6-2 or TRBV6-3 and TRBJ2-7, with D possibly being TRBD2 (6 bases). CDR3 size: 16 residues. Trimming shortened V by 5 bases and J by 3 bases, and 20 bases separated the two germline ends. Germline V CDR1 and CDR2: MNHEY, SVGEGT. The chain's CDR3 is CASSHLGSGLHYEQYV. CDR3 nucleotide sequence: TGTGCCAGCAGTCACTTGGGGAGCGGGTTACACTACGAGCAGTACGTC.

The J gene is TRBJ1-3, the V gene TRBV6-5, with TRBD1 identical over 9 bases. Trimming removed 6 bases from V and 4 bases from J; junction bases left unmatched: 7. Germline values: CDR1 MNHEY, CDR2 SVGAGI. CDR3 length: 15 amino acids. The CDR3 coding sequence is TGTGCCAGCAGAACACAGGGGGCATCGGGAAACACCATATATTTT. Translating it yields CASRTQGASGNTIYF.

The rearrangement links TRBV29-1 to TRBJ2-5; 10 nucleotides align to TRBD1. This CDR3 contains 14 residues. Trimming at V came to 1 base and at J to 9 bases, leaving 8 bases not matched to a gene. The germline V gene encodes CDR1 SQVTM and CDR2 ANQGSEA. The chain's CDR3 is CSVEVDRGVGAQYF. The DNA for the CDR3 is TGCAGCGTTGAAGTGGACAGGGGGGTCGGGGCCCAGTACTTC.

V usage is TRBV5-1 and J usage is TRBJ1-4; TRBD1 might be the D (6 bases). Trimming removed 4 bases at V and 8 bases at J, with 18 bases between. CDR1 and CDR2 from the germline V gene are SGHRS and YFSETQ. The CDR3 totals 15 residues. CDR3 DNA sequence: TGCGCCAGCAGCCCTTCCAGGGGCGGGCAGGAAAAACTGTTTTTT. Amino acids: CASSPSRGGQEKLFF.

The chain couples TRBV28 to TRBJ1-3; the D gene is possibly TRBD1 (6 bases). There are 19 residues in the CDR3. Germline V gene data show CDR1 as MDHEN and CDR2 as SYDVKM. Between the trimmed V and J ends, which lost 6 bases and 0 bases, there was a span of 24 bases. The CDR3 region has the DNA TGTGCCAGCAGCTTTGGGGTGATCGGACGGGACAACTCTGGAAACACCATATATTTT. As protein: CASSFGVIGRDNSGNTIYF.

The rearrangement links TRBV5-1 to TRBJ2-2, with a tentative D call TRBD2 (7 bases). The V gene lost 4 bases and the J gene lost 7 bases, with 20 bases spanning the gap. This CDR3 region has 16 residues. Germline CDR1 and CDR2: SGHRS and YFSETQ. CDR3 nucleotide sequence: TGCGCCAGCAGCGTATACGGGGGGCTCGCCGGCGGGGAGCTGTTTTTT. This encodes CASSVYGGLAGGELFF. Supplemented by reference TRBV5-1 and TRBJ2-2, the full variable domain reads KAGVTQTPRYLIKTRGQQVTLSCSPISGHRSVSWYQQTPGQGLQFLFEYFSETQRNKGNFPGRFSGRQFSNSRSEMNVSTLELGDSALYLCASSVYGGLAGGELFFGEGSRLTVL.

This chain links TRBV30 with TRBJ1-1; D gene unclear. This CDR3 has 13 residues. The germline CDR1 and CDR2 sequences are GTSNPN and SVGIG (reference sequence). The V end was cut by 0 bases, the J end by 2 bases, with 7 bases between. CDR3 amino acids: CAWSVLINTEAFF. The CDR3 nucleotides are TGTGCCTGGAGTGTTCTGATAAACACTGAAGCTTTCTTT.

The chain combines TRBV24-1 with TRBJ2-2; no firm D call. V was trimmed by 7 bases and J by 0 bases, leaving 8 bases between them. The CDR3 has 14 residues. Per the germline V gene, CDR1 is KGHDR and CDR2 is SFDVKD. The DNA for the CDR3 is TGTGCCACCAGCCCGACTCCGAACACCGGGGAGCTGTTTTTT. Its protein is CATSPTPNTGELFF.

The J gene is TRBJ2-3, the V gene TRBV6-5; D uncertain. The V gene's germline CDR1 is MNHEY and CDR2 SVGAGI. This CDR3 spans 13 amino acids. V lost 0 bases to trimming and J lost 6 bases, with 7 bases between them. CDR3 region: CASSYSKGDTQYF. CDR3 DNA: TGTGCCAGCAGTTACTCGAAAGGGGATACGCAGTATTTT.

The J gene is TRBJ1-6, the V gene TRBV30; D ambiguous. V was cut by 8 bases and J by 10 bases, with 24 bases left in between. CDR1 is GTSNPN, CDR2 SVGIG, per germline (reference sequence). The CDR3 has 15 amino acids. CDR3 amino acids: CALGMQEALGSPLHF. The CDR3, as DNA: TGTGCCCTGGGGATGCAGGAGGCATTAGGATCACCCCTCCACTTT.

The chain has TRBV5-6 and TRBJ2-1; 8 bases fit TRBD1. Germline assignment: CDR1 SGHDT and CDR2 YYEEEE. The J segment lost 0 bases and the V segment lost 5 bases, leaving 4 bases of the junction unmatched. CDR3 size: 15 residues. The chain's CDR3 is CASSHTGGSYNEQFF. DNA of the CDR3: TGTGCCAGCAGTCATACAGGGGGCTCCTACAATGAGCAGTTCTTC.

The chain has TRBV5-6 and TRBJ1-5, with 7 bases lining up with TRBD1. This CDR3 spans 14 amino acids. J was trimmed by 4 bases and V by 4 bases; bases with no gene match: 5. Germline V gene data show CDR1 as SGHDT and CDR2 as YYEEEE. In DNA form, the CDR3 reads TGTGCCAGCAGCCTTGGGACAGCAAATCAGCCCCAGCATTTT. It codes for CASSLGTANQPQHF.

In this sample, this clone is medium-sized. J is TRBJ2-1 and V is TRBV24-1, with 10 bases aligning to TRBD1. Germline V gene data show CDR1 as KGHDR and CDR2 as SFDVKD. Trimming took 7 bases from V and 10 from J; bases not matched to a gene: 3. CDR3 length equals 12 residues. CDR3 sequence reads: CATRTGGVEQFF. The CDR3 DNA is TGTGCCACCAGGACAGGGGGCGTCGAGCAGTTCTTC.

The V and J genes are TRBV10-1 and TRBJ1-1; no firm D call. The V gene's germline CDR1 is WNHNN and CDR2 SYGVQD (reference sequence). Trimming removed 6 bases from V and 4 bases from J, with 12 bases in between. The CDR3 totals 13 residues. The CDR3 coding sequence is TGCGCCAGCAGAGCCGGGGTGGGCACTGAAGCTTTCTTT. Amino acids: CASRAGVGTEAFF.

This clone was seen a single time. The chain is built from TRBV4-3 and TRBJ1-4, with 9 bases fitting TRBD1. The CDR3 covers 16 residues. Germline V lookup: CDR1 LGHNA, CDR2 YSLEER. The J segment lost 2 bases and the V segment lost 1 base, leaving 2 bases of the junction unmatched. The CDR3 loop is CASSQADRGTNEKLFF. The CDR3 DNA sequence: TGCGCCAGCAGCCAAGCAGACAGGGGGACTAATGAAAAACTGTTTTTT.

The chain uses TRBV7-2 and TRBJ2-5; 10 bases are shared with TRBD2. Losses at the gene ends were 1 base for V and 5 bases for J; bases not matched to a gene: 10. Germline CDR1 SGHTA, CDR2 FQGNSA. The CDR3 spans 17 residues. DNA of the CDR3: TGTGCCAGCAGCTTAGTGGGCAGCGGGAGGGCGGGCGAGACCCAGTACTTC. Encoded protein: CASSLVGSGRAGETQYF.

This chain links TRBV7-9 with TRBJ2-3; D call uncertain. The CDR3 extends over 12 amino acids. Germline CDR1 reads SEHNR; CDR2 reads FQNEAQ (reference sequence). V shed 6 bases and J shed 4 bases, with 8 bases lying between them. CDR3 sequence: CASSYQADTQYF. For the CDR3, the DNA is TGTGCCAGCAGTTATCAAGCAGATACGCAGTATTTT. Full variable domain (missing parts from reference TRBV7-9 and TRBJ2-3): DTGVSQNPRHKITKRGQNVTFRCDPISEHNRLYWYRQTLGQGPEFLTYFQNEAQLEKSRLLSDRFSAERPKGSFSTLEIQRTEQGDSAMYLCASSYQADTQYFGPGTRLTVL.